Listed here are 19 T cell receptor beta chains from one sample, sequenced in a study of regulatory T cells in long-lasting Graves disease. In building TCR beta libraries, iRepertoire HTBI primers were used together with Arm-PCR of CDR3 regions. In TCRdb, the multiplex PCR reads were re-called with MiXCR into one record per CDR3 protein. The sample has approximately 400,000 distinct CDR3 sequences, over 9.5% seen once. Noted time point: newly diagnosed GD, antithyroid drugs for less than 3 months. Scientists built the TCR library using RNA that was extracted from PBMCs. In addition, the sample was reused for a study of T cells in Graves' hyperthyroidism and ophthalmopathy.

Material: peripheral blood mononuclear cells (PBMCs), obtained at new diagnosis, from a patient treated with antithyroid drugs. These receptors originate from a young woman with Graves disease.

This clonotype appeared a few times. The chain is built from TRBV9 and TRBJ1-1, with D unclear. V shed 0 bases and J shed 8 bases, with 8 bases lying between them. Germline CDR1 SGDLS, CDR2 YYNGEE. The CDR3 length is 12 residues. Here the CDR3 reads CASSVDIGEAFF. The CDR3 DNA reads TGTGCCAGCAGCGTAGATATAGGGGAAGCTTTCTTT. Variable domain in full (rest from reference TRBV9 and TRBJ1-1): DSGVTQTPKHLITATGQRVTLRCSPRSGDLSVYWYQQSLDQGLQFLIQYYNGEERAKGNILERFSAQQFPDLHSELNLSSLELGDSALYFCASSVDIGEAFFGQGTRLTVV.

V is TRBV7-9 and J is TRBJ1-2; TRBD1 matches at 7 bases. The V gene's germline CDR1 is SEHNR and CDR2 FQNEAQ (reference sequence). The CDR3 contains 17 residues. V lost 6 bases to trimming and J lost 2 bases; unmatched junction nucleotides: 15. The CDR3 nucleotides are TGTGCCAGCAGTCACCCATTTGGGGGACAGAACAACTATGGCTACACCTTC. Protein sequence: CASSHPFGGQNNYGYTF. The variable domain in full, with the rest retrieved from reference TRBV7-9 and TRBJ1-2, is DTGVSQNPRHKITKRGQNVTFRCDPISEHNRLYWYRQTLGQGPEFLTYFQNEAQLEKSRLLSDRFSAERPKGSFSTLEIQRTEQGDSAMYLCASSHPFGGQNNYGYTFGSGTRLTVV.

This clonotype was found many times. The chain recombines TRBV7-3 with TRBJ2-1; the match to TRBD2 covers 9 bases. The CDR3 totals 15 residues. V was pared by 4 bases and J by 7 bases, with 8 bases of the junction left unmatched. Per germline, CDR1 SGHTA and CDR2 FQGTGA. Here the CDR3 DNA reads TGTGCCAGCAGCTCCGGACTAGCGTGGAAGAATGAGCAGTTCTTC. It specifies CASSSGLAWKNEQFF.

This clonotype was seen ten or more times. The V gene is TRBV6-1, the J gene TRBJ2-7, with D possibly being TRBD1 (5 bases). CDR1 and CDR2 from the germline V gene are MNHNS and SASEGT. Trimming shortened V by 7 bases and J by 11 bases, and 21 bases separated the two germline ends. The CDR3 extends over 13 amino acids. CDR3 region: CASTGSPTGQKYF. For the CDR3, the DNA is TGTGCCAGCACCGGAAGCCCTACAGGCCAGAAGTACTTC.

This clonotype appeared many times. The chain combines TRBV6-1 with TRBJ2-7; TRBD2 matches at 10 bases. This CDR3 comprises 14 residues. Germline values: CDR1 MNHNS, CDR2 SASEGT. The junction had 5 bases not matched to a gene; V was cut back by 5 bases and J by 4 bases. CDR3 nucleotides: TGTGCCAGCAGTCGGGGGACTAGCGAGTACGAGCAGTACTTC. It translates to CASSRGTSEYEQYF.

There are many counts of this clonotype. This rearrangement joins TRBV5-1 to TRBJ2-1; possibly TRBD2 for D (5 bases). V shed 1 base and J shed 4 bases, with 21 bases lying between them. The CDR3 contains 18 residues. Germline V gives CDR1 SGHRS, CDR2 YFSETQ. The CDR3 coding sequence is TGCGCCAGCAGCTTGTACGAGCGGCCGACTGGAGCATACAATGAGCAGTTCTTC. Its translation is CASSLYERPTGAYNEQFF. Full variable domain (missing parts from reference TRBV5-1 and TRBJ2-1): KAGVTQTPRYLIKTRGQQVTLSCSPISGHRSVSWYQQTPGQGLQFLFEYFSETQRNKGNFPGRFSGRQFSNSRSEMNVSTLELGDSALYLCASSLYERPTGAYNEQFFGPGTRLTVL.

Details on this clonotype: A read error likely explains this, since a far larger clone differs by one base. The chain couples TRBV6-9 to TRBJ1-5, with 10 bases identical to TRBD1. The last part of the DNA fits TRBJ2-3 better; the J call may be wrong. The germline V gene encodes CDR1 MNHGY and CDR2 SVAAGI. This CDR3 has 15 residues. The CDR3 coding sequence is TGTGCCAGCAGTTACGGACAGGGGGTCGATCAGCCCCAGTATTTT. Translation gives CASSYGQGVDQPQYF.

The CDR3, as DNA: TGTGCCAGCAGTACCAGGGGAGGGTATGGCTACACCTTC. Translation: CASSTRGGYGYTF. This chain joins TRBV25-1 and TRBJ1-2; tentatively, D is TRBD1 (6 bases). The CDR3 length is 13 residues. Germline CDR1 and CDR2: MGHDK and SYGVNS. The V end was cut by 5 bases, the J end by 5 bases, with 12 bases between.

There are a few counts of this clonotype. This rearrangement joins TRBV7-9 to TRBJ2-1; weak D call: TRBD2 (6 bases). The V end was cut by 5 bases, the J end by 0 bases, with 14 bases between. Germline CDR1 and CDR2: SEHNR and FQNEAQ (reference sequence). The CDR3 spans 16 residues. In DNA form, the CDR3 reads TGTGCCAGCAGCCCCTTTGGGGGGAGCTCCTACAATGAGCAGTTCTTC. This translates into CASSPFGGSSYNEQFF.

The gene calls are TRBV10-3 and TRBJ2-5, with 8 bases matching TRBD1. CDR3 length: 14 amino acids. Germline V gene sequence: CDR1 ENHRY, CDR2 SYGVKD. Unmatched junction bases numbered 6, after V lost 6 bases and J lost 3 bases. The CDR3 coding sequence is TGTGCCATCAGAAGGGACAGGTTGGAAGAGACCCAGTACTTC. Translating it yields CAIRRDRLEETQYF.

In its sample, this clonotype was seen many times. The chain has TRBV12-3 or TRBV12-4 and TRBJ1-5; a weak D match, TRBD1 (5 bases). The CDR3 length is 15 residues. V gave up 2 bases and J gave up 6 bases, with 14 bases separating them. The chain's CDR3 is CASSLQGGDGQPQHF. CDR3 in DNA: TGTGCCAGCAGTTTACAAGGCGGGGACGGTCAGCCCCAGCATTTT.

V usage is TRBV6-5 and J usage is TRBJ2-1; D call uncertain. V lost 4 bases to trimming and J lost 10 bases, with 11 bases between them. Germline V gene lookup returns CDR1 MNHEY and CDR2 SVGAGI. The CDR3 totals 12 residues. CDR3 nucleotides: TGTGCCAGCAGTTTTGTAGCCAGGGAGCAGTTCTTC. Protein product: CASSFVAREQFF.

This clonotype was observed at least ten times. The genes are TRBV20-1 and TRBJ2-1, with 9 nucleotides matching TRBD1. V shed 3 bases, J shed 7 bases, and the junction held 16 bases outside the gene matches. CDR1 is DFQATT and CDR2 is SNEGSKA in the germline V gene (reference sequence). This CDR3 region has 17 residues. This CDR3 is CSASRVTGTGYRNEQFF. The CDR3 DNA follows: TGCAGTGCTAGTAGGGTAACCGGGACAGGGTATAGGAATGAGCAGTTCTTC.

In the case of this clonotype: A much more abundant neighbour one base away suggests this may be a read error. The chain is built from TRBV12-3 or TRBV12-4 and TRBJ2-6; TRBD2 might be the D (7 bases). The CDR3 sequence is 16 residues long. CDR3 sequence: CAGSLSAGAGANVLTF. The CDR3 coding sequence is TGTGCCGGCAGTTTGTCCGCGGGGGCCGGGGCCAACGTCCTGACTTTC.

This clonotype was found many times. The V and J genes are TRBV5-8 and TRBJ1-5; 10 nucleotides align to TRBD1. The CDR3 runs to 15 residues. Germline trimming cut 4 bases from V and 5 bases from J; bases unmatched to any gene: 6. The V gene's germline CDR1 is SGHTS and CDR2 YDEGEE. The CDR3, as DNA: TGTGCCAGCAGCGTCGGGACAGGGGAATATCAGCCCCAGCATTTT. This sequence encodes CASSVGTGEYQPQHF.

On this clonotype itself: One end of the junction does not line up with germline, which may come from a read error. V is TRBV6-1 and J is TRBJ2-1, with 7 bases matching TRBD2. CDR1 MNHNS and CDR2 SASEGT come from the germline V gene. CDR3 length: 15 amino acids. CDR3 region: CASSPRPSGRNEQSF. As DNA, the CDR3 is TGTGCCAGCAGCCCCCGGCCTAGCGGTAGGAATGAGCAGTCCTTC.

This clonotype was counted ten times or more. J is TRBJ1-2 and V is TRBV7-9, with D unresolved. The germline V gene encodes CDR1 SEHNR and CDR2 FQNEAQ (reference sequence). CDR3 size: 14 residues. V lost 2 bases and J 1 base, leaving 8 bases between the germline ends. For the CDR3, the DNA is TGTGCCAGCAGCTTAAATGACAATAACTATGGCTACACCTTC. This sequence encodes CASSLNDNNYGYTF.

In nucleotides, the CDR3 is TGCGCCAGCAGCTTAAACCGAGGAGCAGAGACCCAGTACTTC. This translates into CASSLNRGAETQYF. The V call is TRBV5-1, the J call TRBJ2-5; D is ambiguous. Germline V gives CDR1 SGHRS, CDR2 YFSETQ. The V end was cut by 2 bases, the J end by 4 bases, with 12 bases between. The CDR3 spans 14 residues.

This clonotype was recorded a few times. The V and J genes are TRBV6-1 and TRBJ1-1; maybe TRBD1 (6 bases). CDR3 length equals 13 residues. Germline V CDR1 and CDR2: MNHNS, SASEGT. Trimming left V 5 bases short and J 2 bases short, with 9 bases between. DNA of the CDR3: TGTGCCAGCAGTCGCAGGGGAAACACTGAAGCTTTCTTT. It specifies CASSRRGNTEAFF.